The clone carrying this T cell receptor (beta chain) was seen a handful of times. The antigen is not known. TCRdb redid the calling of the 5' RACE reads with MiXCR, one entry per CDR3 protein. The repertoire holds roughly 600,000 distinct CDR3 sequences, with approximately 18% as singletons. This sample was taken from a study of T-cell memory formation after mild COVID-19. Overall study: TCR clusters mostly belonged to single donors.

CDR1 and CDR2 (germline): MGHRA, YSYEKL. V was cut by 4 bases and J by 2 bases, with 11 bases left in between. The CDR3 extends over 14 amino acids. Findings and limits, study-wide: From day 15 to 85, contracting clones were balanced between CD4 and CD8, whereas later expanders leaned toward CD4+. That cross-reactive memory joined was suggested by some responding clones appearing in pre-infection memory.

This sequence joins TRBV4-1 and TRBJ1-1, with D maybe TRBD1 (6 bases). This clonotype was sampled from an adult woman who had mild COVID-19 (a few samples of this study predate the infection). Cell type and time point are not known. Sequencing used PBMCs or a T cell subset sorted from them (not recorded which). CDR3 in DNA: TGCGCCAGCAGCCCGGCAGGGGACAACACTGAAGCTTTCTTT. Amino acids: CASSPAGDNTEAFF.